The sequence of this T cell receptor (beta chain) was determined in a study of sequential checkpoint blockade in melanoma. Treatment noted: randomized to nivolumab then ipilimumab (arm A) or the reverse (arm B). Germline V lookup: CDR1 MNHEY, CDR2 SVGAGI. The CDR3 is made up of 12 amino acids. V was shortened by 8 bases and J by 5 bases, with 13 bases between the two germline ends. Sequencing used immunoSEQ multiplex PCR; TCRdb keeps in-frame clones, though not all of them. Of around 9,800 clones in the sample, 56% are singletons; the top ten hold roughly a sixth. The sequence came from a human donor with melanoma. This sequence joins TRBV6-5 and TRBJ2-7; D remains ambiguous. The sample was CD8+ T cells sorted from blood (inferred from file names), taken from a patient given nivolumab and ipilimumab in sequence. The CDR3 DNA reads TGTGCCAGCGGCCCCCAGGAAAACGAGCAGTACTTC. Protein product: CASGPQENEQYF.